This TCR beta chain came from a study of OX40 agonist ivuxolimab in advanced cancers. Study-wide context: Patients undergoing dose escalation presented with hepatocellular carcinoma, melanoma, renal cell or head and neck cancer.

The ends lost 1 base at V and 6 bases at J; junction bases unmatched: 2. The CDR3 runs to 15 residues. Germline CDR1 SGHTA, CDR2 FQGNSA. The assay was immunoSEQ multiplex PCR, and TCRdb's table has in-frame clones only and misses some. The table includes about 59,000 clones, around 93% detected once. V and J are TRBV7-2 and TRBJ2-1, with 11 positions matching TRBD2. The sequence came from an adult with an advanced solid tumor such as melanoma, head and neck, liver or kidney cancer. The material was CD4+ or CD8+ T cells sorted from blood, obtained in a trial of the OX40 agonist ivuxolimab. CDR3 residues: CASSLVSGGANEQFF. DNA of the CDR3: TGTGCCAGCAGCTTAGTTAGCGGGGGGGCCAATGAGCAGTTCTTC.